The rows below give T cell receptor beta chains drawn from one sample of a study of blood T cell repertoires in COVID-19. Assay used: immunoSEQ multiplex PCR; TCRdb lists only in-frame clones, some missing. The profile covers about 110,000 clones, with about two thirds appearing a single time and about 2% taken by the ten largest. The material sequenced was peripheral blood. The receptors shown here come from a woman between 40 and 55 years old with acute or convalescent COVID-19. CDR3s include the opening cysteine and the closing phenylalanine or tryptophan. The D gene is left open where the match is weak. Not all rows give a size; the values are once, few, many and, for expanded clones, a class.

>TRBV6-5|TRBJ1-6|.|.
TGTGCCAGCAGTAGGACAGACTCCTATAATTCACCCCTCCACTTT
CASSRTDSYNSPLHF
>TRBV24-1|TRBJ1-1|once|.
TGTGCCACCAGTGATTTTGTCGGGGAGCGGGGAGCTTTCTTT
CATSDFVGERGAFF
>TRBV6-2/TRBV6-3|TRBJ2-7|.|TRBD2
TGTGCCAGCAGTTACTCCGGGACTAGCGCCTTCTACGAGCAGTACTTC
CASSYSGTSAFYEQYF
>TRBV25-1|TRBJ2-5|.|.
TGTGCCAGCACACTTTCCGGGACATCGGAGACCCAGTACTTC
CASTLSGTSETQYF
>TRBV10-3|TRBJ2-6|.|.
TGTGCCATCAGCCAACAGGGTCAATCTGGGGCCAACGTCCTGACTTTC
CAISQQGQSGANVLTF
>TRBV6-5|TRBJ2-3|few|TRBD2
TGTGCCAGCAGCCAGGGGACTAGCGGAGTCTATACGCAGTATTTT
CASSQGTSGVYTQYF
>TRBV27|TRBJ1-2|.|TRBD1
TGTGCCAGCAGCTTCCCTGGACAGGCCCCAGGTGGCTACACCTTC
CASSFPGQAPGGYTF
>TRBV5-6|TRBJ2-7|.|TRBD1
TGTGCCAGCAGCCCCCCTGGTGGACAGGGTCTCTACGAGCAGTACTTC
CASSPPGGQGLYEQYF
>TRBV6-2/TRBV6-3|TRBJ1-2|few|TRBD1
TGTGCCAGCAGTTTACAGGGGAGAGGCTACACCTTC
CASSLQGRGYTF
>TRBV2|TRBJ2-7|.|TRBD1
TGTGCCAGCGAGACCCGGGACAGGGGGCGCGTGCAGTACTTC
CASETRDRGRVQYF
>TRBV24-1|TRBJ2-1|.|.
TGTGCCACCAGTGATTTGGGACAGAGCGTGCAGCAGTTCTTC
CATSDLGQSVQQFF
>TRBV6-2/TRBV6-3|TRBJ2-7|.|TRBD2
TGTGCCAGCAGTTACCAACTAGCGGGGGGCTACGAGCAGTACTTC
CASSYQLAGGYEQYF
>TRBV11-2|TRBJ2-1|.|TRBD2
TGTGCCAGCAGCTCCTTAGCGGGGGGGATTTACAATGAGCAGTTCTTC
CASSSLAGGIYNEQFF
>TRBV30|TRBJ1-5|.|.
TGTGCCTGGAGCACCCAGGGTGGCAATCAGCCCCAGCATTTT
CAWSTQGGNQPQHF
>TRBV2|TRBJ1-3|.|.
TGTGCCAGCAAAACGAGGGCAGCCTCTGGAAACACCATATATTTT
CASKTRAASGNTIYF
>TRBV15|TRBJ2-5|.|TRBD2
TGTGCCACCAGCAGAGAACCGGGACTAGCGGGGGGGGCAGAGACCCAGTACTTC
CATSREPGLAGGAETQYF
>TRBV28|TRBJ1-3|few|.
TGTGCCAGCAGTTTGGGGGGAAGGTTCTCTGGAAACACCATATATTTT
CASSLGGRFSGNTIYF
>TRBV28|TRBJ2-5|.|.
TGTGCCAGCAGTTTGGGGGCGAGGGGGGAGACCCAGTACTTC
CASSLGARGETQYF
>TRBV30|TRBJ1-6|.|.
TGTGCCTGGGCCAGACAGTATAATTCACCCCTCCACTTT
CAWARQYNSPLHF
>TRBV2|TRBJ2-5|few|.
TGTGCCAGCAGCCGCGGGATCCAAGAGACCCAGTACTTC
CASSRGIQETQYF
>TRBV7-2|TRBJ2-7|.|TRBD2
TGTGCCAGCAGCCCCCCCGGCCGGACCTCGGGGGGCGAGCAGTACTTC
CASSPPGRTSGGEQYF
>TRBV7-9|TRBJ1-1|.|.
TGTGCCAGCAGCTCTACCATGAACACTGAAGCTTTCTTT
CASSSTMNTEAFF
>TRBV4-1|TRBJ1-6|.|TRBD1
TGCGCCAGCAGCCAAGTCGACAGGGGGCGTGGTTCACCCCTCCACTTT
CASSQVDRGRGSPLHF
>TRBV5-4|TRBJ2-5|.|.
TGTGCCAGCAGGGAGGACTCGCGGATGGAGACCCAGTACTTC
CASREDSRMETQYF
>TRBV7-7|TRBJ2-5|many|TRBD2
TGTGCCAGCAGTCTGGGACTAGCGGGGGGGAAAGAGACCCAGTACTTC
CASSLGLAGGKETQYF
>TRBV3-1/TRBV3-2|TRBJ1-2|.|.
TGTGCCAGCAGCCAAGATATCCCGACAGGCCTTTACTATGGCTACACCTTC
CASSQDIPTGLYYGYTF
>TRBV5-1|TRBJ1-5|once|.
TGCGCCAGCAGCTTGGGGGCTGTTGGCAATCAGCCCCAGCATTTT
CASSLGAVGNQPQHF
>TRBV5-4|TRBJ1-2|.|.
TGTGCCAGCAGCAAGGACCTACAGGGCGGCTATGGCTACACCTTC
CASSKDLQGGYGYTF
>TRBV28|TRBJ1-6|few|TRBD1
TGTGCCATCGACAGGGGACGAGGTTCACCCCTCCACTTT
CAIDRGRGSPLHF
>TRBV6-5|TRBJ2-1|.|.
TGTGCCAGCAGTTACGCGTCTAGCTCCTACAATGAGCAGTTCTTC
CASSYASSSYNEQFF
>TRBV5-4|TRBJ2-1|.|TRBD2
TGTGCCAGCAGCCCCAGTGGAGGGAGGGACTCCTACAATGAGCAGTTCTTC
CASSPSGGRDSYNEQFF
>TRBV7-2|TRBJ2-2|.|TRBD2
TGTGCCAGCAGCCCTAGTCCACCGGGACTAGCGAACACCGGGGAGCTGTTTTTT
CASSPSPPGLANTGELFF
>TRBV10-1|TRBJ1-1|.|.
TGCGCCAGCAGTGCGAATACCGGGACACTTAACACTGAAGCTTTCTTT
CASSANTGTLNTEAFF
>TRBV2|TRBJ1-6|.|.
TGTGCCAGCAGCCAAGGCCGACAGAATTCACCCCTCCACTTT
CASSQGRQNSPLHF
>TRBV5-1|TRBJ2-6|.|.
TGCGCCAGCAGCCAGAGGGCGCGCCAGGTGGGCTCTGGGGCCAACGTCCTGACTTTC
CASSQRARQVGSGANVLTF
>TRBV4-1|TRBJ1-1|few|.
TGCGCCAGCAGCCAAGATGCTTACCAGGTTGAAGCTTTCTTT
CASSQDAYQVEAFF
>TRBV6-5|TRBJ2-7|.|TRBD2
TGTGCCAGCAGTCTTGGGACTAGTCAGTACTTC
CASSLGTSQYF
>TRBV29-1|TRBJ2-2|.|TRBD1
TGCAGCGTTGAAGATCCCGGACAGGGATACACCGGGGAGCTGTTTTTT
CSVEDPGQGYTGELFF
>TRBV19|TRBJ2-1|.|.
TGTGCCAGTAGTATACTAGAGGGATACAATGAGCAGTTCTTC
CASSILEGYNEQFF
>TRBV18|TRBJ1-3|.|.
TGTGCCAGCTCAGTCGGCCAGGCTGACTCTGGAAACACCATATATTTT
CASSVGQADSGNTIYF